These 27 T cell receptor beta chains originate from one sample sequenced in a study of T cells in narcolepsy. TCRdb's copy holds only in-frame clones and misses some; the assay was immunoSEQ multiplex PCR. Of more than 20,000 clones in the sample, around 90% were seen once. The sequencing sample was made of CD45RA- memory CD4+ T cells from PBMCs. These receptor sequences come from a human donor with narcolepsy.

This chain uses TRBV5-1 with TRBJ2-1, with 9 bases that match TRBD2. The CDR3 contains 16 residues. Trimming at V came to 0 bases and at J to 2 bases, leaving 3 bases not matched to a gene. Germline V gene sequence: CDR1 SGHRS, CDR2 YFSETQ. In nucleotides, the CDR3 is TGCGCCAGCAGCTTGGCCCCTAGCGGGACCTACAATGAGCAGTTCTTC. Translation gives CASSLAPSGTYNEQFF. The whole variable domain, filled in from reference TRBV5-1 and TRBJ2-1, reads KAGVTQTPRYLIKTRGQQVTLSCSPISGHRSVSWYQQTPGQGLQFLFEYFSETQRNKGNFPGRFSGRQFSNSRSEMNVSTLELGDSALYLCASSLAPSGTYNEQFFGPGTRLTVL.

The J gene is TRBJ2-1, the V gene TRBV18; D is possibly TRBD1 (5 bases). Germline CDR1 KGHSH, CDR2 LQKENI. The CDR3 runs to 13 residues. V was trimmed by 0 bases and J by 8 bases, leaving 8 bases between them. The CDR3 region has the DNA TGTGCCAGCTCACCACCATGGGGCGATGAGCAGTTCTTC. Translating it yields CASSPPWGDEQFF.

The V gene is TRBV30, the J gene TRBJ2-7; no firm D call. Germline-derived CDR1 and CDR2 are GTSNPN and SVGIG (reference sequence). The germline V and J ends were trimmed by 3 bases and 3 bases, with 6 bases remaining between them. The CDR3 contains 11 residues. The chain's CDR3 is CAWSRVYEQYF. CDR3 sequence (DNA): TGTGCCTGGAGCCGCGTCTACGAGCAGTACTTC.

This clone was counted a few times. This CDR3 reads CASSLVRQGTNTGELFF. The CDR3 DNA reads as TGTGCCAGCAGCTTAGTTCGACAGGGGACGAACACCGGGGAGCTGTTTTTT. The chain couples TRBV7-9 to TRBJ2-2, with 8 bases that match TRBD1. The CDR3 is 17 residues long. Germline V gene sequence: CDR1 SEHNR, CDR2 FQNEAQ (reference sequence). Trimming removed 1 base from V and 0 bases from J; junction bases left unmatched: 4.

The CDR3 region is CASSFTGYMSTGELFF. The CDR3 DNA reads TGTGCCAGCAGCTTTACAGGGTATATGAGCACCGGGGAGCTGTTTTTT. The rearrangement uses TRBV7-2 and TRBJ2-2; D possibly corresponds to TRBD1 (6 bases). The CDR3 covers 16 residues. Germline V gene data show CDR1 as SGHTA and CDR2 as FQGNSA. V was shortened by 3 bases and J by 4 bases, with 15 bases between the two germline ends.

The chain recombines TRBV5-1 with TRBJ2-7, with a tentative D call TRBD2 (6 bases). The CDR3 has 12 amino acids. Germline values: CDR1 SGHRS, CDR2 YFSETQ. Trimming took 7 bases from V and 3 from J, leaving 11 bases between them. CDR3 sequence reads: CASSGVNYEQYF. The CDR3 DNA sequence: TGCGCCAGCTCGGGGGTCAACTACGAGCAGTACTTC.

V gene TRBV27 combines with J gene TRBJ2-7; a possible D gene is TRBD1 (5 bases). Germline CDR1 reads MNHEY; CDR2 reads SMNVEV (reference sequence). Deletions cut 4 bases from V and 0 bases from J, with 16 bases between. This CDR3 has 16 residues. CDR3 coding DNA: TGTGCCAGCAGTTCCTCGGACAAGTCAAGCTCCTACGAGCAGTACTTC. It specifies CASSSSDKSSSYEQYF.

V usage is TRBV5-1 and J usage is TRBJ2-1, with a weak D call TRBD2 (6 bases). V gave up 4 bases and J gave up 7 bases, with 12 bases separating them. There are 13 residues in the CDR3. Germline values: CDR1 SGHRS, CDR2 YFSETQ. Written as DNA, the CDR3 is TGCGCCAGCAGCCCACTAGCTCAGAATGAGCAGTTCTTC. The encoded protein is CASSPLAQNEQFF.

This chain connects TRBV9 to TRBJ2-1; D unresolved. The CDR3 sequence is 12 residues long. Germline V gene lookup returns CDR1 SGDLS and CDR2 YYNGEE. V lost 0 bases and J 15 bases, leaving 13 bases between the germline ends. For the CDR3, the DNA is TGTGCCAGCAGCGTAGGGGCTGGCCTGAGGTTCTTC. Translation gives CASSVGAGLRFF.

This chain connects TRBV9 to TRBJ2-5; 8 bases are a match to TRBD2. V trimming: 0 bases; J trimming: 4 bases; junction bases outside the gene matches: 8. CDR1 is SGDLS and CDR2 is YYNGEE in the germline V gene. The CDR3 runs to 16 residues. The CDR3 is CASSVGTSGGRETQYF. CDR3 DNA: TGTGCCAGCAGCGTAGGGACAAGCGGGGGAAGAGAGACCCAGTACTTC.

This chain joins TRBV18 and TRBJ1-1; D not resolved. CDR1 is KGHSH, CDR2 LQKENI, per germline. This CDR3 spans 15 amino acids. Trimming shortened V by 2 bases and J by 1 base, and 11 bases separated the two germline ends. CDR3 nucleotides: TGTGCCAGCTCACCAGAGGTCGGTGCGAACACTGAAGCTTTCTTT. This codes for CASSPEVGANTEAFF.

This chain joins TRBV7-9 and TRBJ2-5; 9 nucleotides agree with TRBD1. Trimming at V came to 4 bases and at J to 6 bases, leaving 3 bases not matched to a gene. CDR1 SEHNR and CDR2 FQNEAQ come from the germline V gene (reference sequence). The CDR3 is 13 amino acids. The chain's CDR3 is CASSSGQGQTQYF. The CDR3 DNA sequence: TGTGCCAGCAGCTCGGGACAGGGCCAGACCCAGTACTTC.

The rearrangement links TRBV9 to TRBJ2-3; 10 bases are shared with TRBD2. The germline V gene encodes CDR1 SGDLS and CDR2 YYNGEE. V shed 0 bases, J shed 1 base, and the junction held 5 bases outside the gene matches. The CDR3 sequence is 17 residues long. DNA for the CDR3: TGTGCCAGCAGCGTAGCCCTAGCGGGAGCGGGCACAGATACGCAGTATTTT. Protein sequence: CASSVALAGAGTDTQYF.

The chain couples TRBV7-2 to TRBJ2-3, with D unclear. CDR3 length: 15 residues. V lost 0 bases, J lost 1 base, and 8 bases lay in between. Germline V gene lookup returns CDR1 SGHTA and CDR2 FQGNSA. DNA of the CDR3: TGTGCCAGCAGCTTAGCAGTAGTCGGCACAGATACGCAGTATTTT. Amino acid sequence: CASSLAVVGTDTQYF.

The genes are TRBV7-2 and TRBJ2-6; D unclear. Germline values: CDR1 SGHTA, CDR2 FQGNSA. V lost 7 bases to trimming and J lost 5 bases, with 12 bases between them. This CDR3 has 14 residues. The CDR3 region is CASTEVPWANVLTF. The CDR3, as DNA: TGTGCCAGCACCGAGGTCCCCTGGGCCAACGTCCTGACTTTC.

To note about this clone: Since the CDR3 does not end with the conserved phenylalanine or tryptophan, this likely comes from a read error. The chain is built from TRBV6-5 and TRBJ1-2, with TRBD1 identical over 8 bases. The V gene's germline CDR1 is MNHEY and CDR2 SVGAGI. The V segment lost 6 bases and the J segment 2 bases; nucleotides outside the gene matches: 8. This CDR3 is 15 amino acids long. Here the CDR3 DNA reads TGTGCCAGCAGGAACACAGGGGGTTACAACTATGGCTACACCCTC. Amino acids: CASRNTGGYNYGYTL.

The chain combines TRBV27 with TRBJ1-5; D is possibly TRBD1 (5 bases). Trimming took off 5 bases at V and 2 bases at J, with 19 bases between the two ends. In germline, CDR1 is MNHEY, CDR2 SMNVEV (reference sequence). There are 17 residues in the CDR3. The CDR3 DNA follows: TGTGCCAGCAGTCTCAGCCAGGGACGAGGTGGCAATCAGCCCCAGCATTTT. Residues: CASSLSQGRGGNQPQHF.

The chain has TRBV29-1 and TRBJ1-4, with a weak D call TRBD1 (5 bases). The CDR3 runs 12 residues. V gave up 7 bases and J gave up 6 bases, with 12 bases separating them. Germline V gene sequence: CDR1 SQVTM, CDR2 ANQGSEA. The CDR3 sequence is CSAGAEDEKLFF. The CDR3, as DNA: TGCAGCGCCGGGGCGGAGGATGAAAAACTGTTTTTT.

The chain uses TRBV7-3 and TRBJ2-3; D is unclear. Germline values: CDR1 SGHTA, CDR2 FQGTGA. The length of the CDR3 is 15 residues. The V and J ends lost 1 base and 1 base respectively, with 9 bases between them. The CDR3 DNA follows: TGTGCCAGCAGCTTAATTACTGTCGGCACAGATACGCAGTATTTT. Translated, it gives CASSLITVGTDTQYF. Full variable domain (outside the CDR3, taken from reference TRBV7-3 and TRBJ2-3): GAGVSQTPSNKVTEKGKYVELRCDPISGHTALYWYRQSLGQGPEFLIYFQGTGAADDSGLPNDRFFAVRPEGSVSTLKIQRTERGDSAVYLCASSLITVGTDTQYFGPGTRLTVL.

J is TRBJ1-2 and V is TRBV2, with no clear D. The CDR3 loop spans 14 amino acids. V dropped 3 bases and J dropped 8 bases, with 16 bases sitting between them. In germline, CDR1 is SNHLY, CDR2 FYNNEI. CDR3 DNA: TGTGCCAGCAGTGACAGGAATCCCTATGGAGGCTACACCTTC. Encoded protein: CASSDRNPYGGYTF.

This rearrangement joins TRBV30 to TRBJ1-1; D unclear. The CDR3 contains 15 residues. Germline V lookup: CDR1 GTSNPN, CDR2 SVGIG (reference sequence). Trimming took 2 bases from V and 6 from J, leaving 19 bases between them. This CDR3 is CAWSIRTGLSAEAFF. DNA for the CDR3: TGTGCCTGGAGTATTAGGACCGGGTTGAGCGCTGAAGCTTTCTTT.

This clone was detected only once. V usage is TRBV10-3 and J usage is TRBJ1-6; a weak D match, TRBD1 (5 bases). Germline loops: CDR1 ENHRY, CDR2 SYGVKD. Deletions cut 6 bases from V and 10 bases from J, with 16 bases between. The CDR3 extends over 14 amino acids. The DNA for the CDR3 is TGTGCCATCAGCCCCAGGGAAGCTGGGTCACCCCTCCACTTT. Residues: CAISPREAGSPLHF.

The J gene is TRBJ1-4, the V gene TRBV27; 9 bases match TRBD1. Trimming at V came to 5 bases and at J to 6 bases, leaving 1 base not matched to a gene. The CDR3 runs to 13 residues. The germline V gene has CDR1 MNHEY and CDR2 SMNVEV (reference sequence). The CDR3 sequence is CASSRTGDEKLFF. The CDR3 DNA reads as TGTGCCAGCAGTCGGACAGGGGATGAAAAACTGTTTTTT.

This sequence joins TRBV7-9 and TRBJ1-1; D unresolved. Looked up from germline, CDR1 is SEHNR and CDR2 is FQNEAQ (reference sequence). Trimming removed 3 bases at V and 0 bases at J, with 8 bases between. The CDR3 length is 14 residues. The CDR3 nucleotides are TGTGCCAGCAGCTTGGGCAGCTTGAACACTGAAGCTTTCTTT. Translating gives CASSLGSLNTEAFF.

This chain links TRBV6-4 with TRBJ1-2; 7 bases fit TRBD1. V gave up 6 bases and J gave up 7 bases; unmatched junction bases: 8. The CDR3 is 13 residues long. Germline CDR1 and CDR2: MRHNA and SNTAGT. The DNA for the CDR3 is TGTGCCAGCAGCCCGACAGGGACGGGTGGCTACACCTTC. This sequence encodes CASSPTGTGGYTF.

The chain combines TRBV9 with TRBJ2-1; 11 bases fit TRBD2. The trim removed 0 bases at V and 9 bases at J, leaving 5 bases unmatched. The CDR3 runs to 15 residues. From germline, CDR1 is SGDLS and CDR2 YYNGEE. The CDR3 DNA reads as TGTGCCAGCAGCGTAGATAGCGGGAGGGTGGTTGAGCAGTTCTTC. Its protein product is CASSVDSGRVVEQFF.

V gene TRBV27 combines with J gene TRBJ2-4, with no clear D. Trimming cost V 5 bases and J 0 bases, with 5 bases left between them. CDR1 is MNHEY and CDR2 is SMNVEV in the germline V gene (reference sequence). The CDR3 covers 13 residues. The CDR3 spells CASSPLAKNIQYF. CDR3 DNA: TGTGCCAGCAGTCCGCTAGCCAAAAACATTCAGTACTTC.